The entry below gives a single TCR beta chain sequence along with its context. Its antigen is undetermined. The data stem from a study of vaccination and CD4 T cells after COVID-19. Study information: Convalescent donors totaled six males and four females, including two who were Hispanic.

Treatment indicated: roughly 11-day PBMC culture with coronavirus spike peptide pools or control peptides (ViraFEST assay). The CDR3 is 14 residues long. Trimming shortened V by 1 base and J by 5 bases, and 9 bases separated the two germline ends. The V gene's germline CDR1 is MNHEY and CDR2 SMNVEV (reference sequence). Once obtained from cultured CD4+ T cells, the DNA was sequenced using the Oncomine TCR Beta short-read assay. TCRdb reprocessed the PCR reads with MiXCR, giving one entry per CDR3 protein. The sample shows approximately 15,000 distinct CDR3 sequences, 43% of them seen only once. The J gene is TRBJ1-5, the V gene TRBV27; D unresolved. Sequenced material: CD4+ T cells from blood, cultured in vitro, taken after SARS-CoV-2 vaccination. This TCR was recovered from a human donor who had recovered from COVID-19. The CDR3: CASSLLGAYQPQHF. CDR3 DNA: TGTGCCAGCAGTTTATTAGGAGCCTATCAGCCCCAGCATTTT.